This T cell receptor beta chain was sequenced in a study of blood T cell repertoires in COVID-19. About the research overall: Nucleic acid was either cDNA or gDNA, and it came from T cells, B-cell-depleted T cells, or PBMCs.

Original processing methods: It was from reference gene primer amplification that nucleated cell counts were estimated. Measured with immunoSEQ multiplex PCR; TCRdb has only the in-frame clones, and not every one. V and J calls and clone size are those listed in that table; D and trimming were worked out from the DNA. The top ten hold less than 45% of the sample, which has tens of thousands of clones, more than 85% seen once. This sequence originates from a man between 60 and 75 years old with active or convalescent COVID-19. The sample comprised peripheral blood.

The CDR3 region is CAWSVGTSGSTETQYF. As DNA, the CDR3 is TGTGCCTGGAGTGTCGGAACTAGCGGGAGCACAGAGACCCAGTACTTC. The rearrangement links TRBV30 to TRBJ2-5, with 11 bases matching TRBD2. Germline trimming cut 0 bases from V and 4 bases from J; bases unmatched to any gene: 7. Looked up from germline, CDR1 is GTSNPN and CDR2 is SVGIG (reference sequence). The CDR3 sequence is 16 residues long.